These T cell receptor beta chains were read from a single sample in a study of pediatric ulcerative colitis. Using immunoSEQ multiplex PCR, the repertoire was profiled, and TCRdb retains in-frame clones only, with some absent. The sample carries about 36,000 clones, about three quarters recorded once. Specimen: gut tissue. The receptors were gathered from a boy aged 5-17 years with moderate ulcerative colitis. Each CDR3 is given with its conserved first and last residue. The D gene is left open where the match is weak. A row's size may be missing; if present it is once, few, many or a size class.

V gene	J gene	clone size	D gene	CDR3 protein	CDR3 DNA
TRBV6-1	TRBJ1-2	-	TRBD1	CASSGPGQGRDTNYGYTF	TGTGCCAGCAGTGGTCCGGGACAGGGTAGAGATACCAACTATGGCTACACCTTC
TRBV25-1	TRBJ1-1	few	-	CASSAGVRTEAFF	TGTGCCAGCAGTGCAGGGGTTCGGACTGAAGCTTTCTTT
TRBV6-6	TRBJ2-5	-	-	CASSSFQETQYF	TGTGCCAGCAGTTCCTTCCAAGAGACCCAGTACTTC
TRBV7-9	TRBJ2-3	-	TRBD2	CASSSKLTSGDTDTQYF	TGTGCCAGCAGCTCGAAATTGACTAGCGGAGACACAGATACGCAGTATTTT
TRBV5-3	TRBJ1-6	-	-	CARSFLTRLHF	TGTGCCAGAAGCTTTCTTACGCGCCTCCACTTT
TRBV7-2	TRBJ2-3	few	-	CASSSLAKRADTQYF	TGTGCCAGCAGCTCTCTAGCAAAGCGGGCAGATACGCAGTATTTT
TRBV19	TRBJ2-7	-	-	CASSIEFGLLISYEQYF	TGTGCCAGTAGTATAGAGTTCGGACTACTCATTTCCTACGAGCAGTACTTC
TRBV10-3	TRBJ1-5	few	TRBD1	CAISESGTGLYSNQPQHF	TGTGCCATCAGTGAGTCGGGGACAGGTCTTTATAGCAATCAGCCCCAGCATTTT
TRBV6-1	TRBJ1-2	few	TRBD1	CATRRDSYGYTF	TGTGCCACCCGTCGGGACAGCTATGGCTACACCTTC
TRBV19	TRBJ1-2	-	-	CATLLKTSSNYGYTF	TGTGCCACCCTCCTAAAGACAAGCTCTAACTATGGCTACACCTTC
TRBV28	TRBJ2-4	-	TRBD2	CASSLFRLAGGKNIQYF	TGTGCCAGCAGTTTATTTCGCCTAGCGGGGGGGAAAAACATTCAGTACTTC
TRBV2	TRBJ2-5	-	-	CASSAEATGQETQYF	TGTGCCAGCAGTGCGGAGGCAACCGGCCAAGAGACCCAGTACTTC
TRBV15	TRBJ2-1	-	TRBD2	CATSSASGSSNEQFF	TGTGCCACCAGTTCTGCTAGCGGGAGTTCCAATGAGCAGTTCTTC
TRBV10-3	TRBJ2-1	-	TRBD1	CASLSTRDRDVNEQFF	TGTGCCTCGCTTTCGACCCGGGACAGGGATGTGAATGAGCAGTTCTTC
TRBV28	TRBJ2-5	-	-	CASSLSRAQETQYF	TGTGCCAGCAGTTTAAGTAGAGCTCAAGAGACCCAGTACTTC
TRBV7-2	TRBJ1-2	-	-	CASSPWVLNGYTF	TGTGCCAGCAGCCCTTGGGTCTTGAATGGCTACACCTTC
TRBV29-1	TRBJ2-1	-	TRBD2	CSVERAGKYNEQFF	TGCAGCGTTGAGAGAGCGGGAAAATACAATGAGCAGTTCTTC
TRBV6-1	TRBJ1-4	-	-	CASSDPRATNEKLFF	TGTGCCAGCAGTGACCCGCGTGCAACTAATGAAAAACTGTTTTTT
TRBV4-2	TRBJ2-3	-	-	CASSPRLTEDTQYF	TGTGCCAGCAGCCCCCGACTTACAGAAGATACGCAGTATTTT
TRBV5-3	TRBJ2-7	-	TRBD2	CARSLKELAGLHYEQYF	TGTGCCAGAAGCTTGAAAGAACTAGCGGGATTGCACTACGAGCAGTACTTC
TRBV15	TRBJ2-7	-	TRBD1	CATSSGGQGSYEQYF	TGTGCCACCAGCAGTGGCGGACAGGGGTCCTACGAGCAGTACTTC
TRBV9	TRBJ2-2	-	-	CASSANEGVDTGELFF	TGTGCCAGCAGCGCCAACGAGGGGGTGGACACCGGGGAGCTGTTTTTT
TRBV6-4	TRBJ2-3	few	TRBD2	CASSGLAGDSDTQYF	TGTGCCAGCAGTGGGCTAGCGGGAGACTCCGATACGCAGTATTTT
TRBV5-1	TRBJ2-1	few	TRBD2	CASSLTSGHNEQFF	TGCGCCAGCAGCTTGACTAGCGGGCACAATGAGCAGTTCTTC
TRBV7-9	TRBJ2-3	-	-	CASSTDPSTDTQYF	TGTGCCAGCAGCACAGACCCTAGCACAGATACGCAGTATTTT
TRBV28	TRBJ1-5	once	-	CASSLTGNQPQHF	TGTGCCAGCAGTTTGACAGGCAATCAGCCCCAGCATTTT